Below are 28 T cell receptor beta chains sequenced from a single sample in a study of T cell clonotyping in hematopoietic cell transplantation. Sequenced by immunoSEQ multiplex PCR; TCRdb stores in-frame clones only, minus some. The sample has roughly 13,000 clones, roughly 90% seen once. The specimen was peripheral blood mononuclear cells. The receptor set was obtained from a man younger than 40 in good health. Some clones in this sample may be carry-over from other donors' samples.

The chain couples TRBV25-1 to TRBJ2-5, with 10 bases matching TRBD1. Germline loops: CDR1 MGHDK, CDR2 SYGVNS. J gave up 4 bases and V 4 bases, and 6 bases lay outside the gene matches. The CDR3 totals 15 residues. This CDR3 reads CASSGGQGSTETQYF. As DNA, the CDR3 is TGTGCCAGCAGTGGGGGACAGGGGAGCACAGAGACCCAGTACTTC. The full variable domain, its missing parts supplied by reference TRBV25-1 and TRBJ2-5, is EADIYQTPRYLVIGTGKKITLECSQTMGHDKMYWYQQDPGMELHLIHYSYGVNSTEKGDLSSESTVSRIRTEHFPLTLESARPSHTSQYLCASSGGQGSTETQYFGPGTRLLVL.

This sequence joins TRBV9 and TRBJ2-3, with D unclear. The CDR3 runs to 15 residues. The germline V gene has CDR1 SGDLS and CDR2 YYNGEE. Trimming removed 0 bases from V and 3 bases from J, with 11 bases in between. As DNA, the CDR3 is TGTGCCAGCAGCGTAGACGGCCGGGTGACAGATACGCAGTATTTT. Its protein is CASSVDGRVTDTQYF.

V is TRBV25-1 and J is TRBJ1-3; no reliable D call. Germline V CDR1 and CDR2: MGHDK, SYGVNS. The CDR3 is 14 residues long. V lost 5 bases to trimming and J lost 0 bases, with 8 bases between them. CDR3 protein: CASSWDGSGNTIYF. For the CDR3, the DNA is TGTGCCAGCAGTTGGGATGGCTCTGGAAACACCATATATTTT.

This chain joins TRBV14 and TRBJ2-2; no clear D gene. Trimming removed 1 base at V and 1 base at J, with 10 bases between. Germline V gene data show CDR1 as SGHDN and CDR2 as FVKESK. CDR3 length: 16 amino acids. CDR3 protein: CASSQGATMNTGELFF. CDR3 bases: TGTGCCAGCAGCCAAGGGGCTACGATGAACACCGGGGAGCTGTTTTTT.

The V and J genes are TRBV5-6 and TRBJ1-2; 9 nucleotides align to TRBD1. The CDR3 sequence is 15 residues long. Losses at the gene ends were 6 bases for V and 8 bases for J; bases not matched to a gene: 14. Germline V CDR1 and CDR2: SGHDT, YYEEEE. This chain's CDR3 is CASIGRDRVYGGYTF. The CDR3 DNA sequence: TGTGCCAGCATCGGCCGGGACAGGGTCTATGGGGGCTACACCTTC.

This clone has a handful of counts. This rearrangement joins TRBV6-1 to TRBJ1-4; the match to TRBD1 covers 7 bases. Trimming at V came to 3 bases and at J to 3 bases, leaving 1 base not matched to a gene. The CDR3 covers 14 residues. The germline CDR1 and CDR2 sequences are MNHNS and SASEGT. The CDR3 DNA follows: TGTGCCAGCAGTGAGGGGACAGCTAATGAAAAACTGTTTTTT. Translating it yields CASSEGTANEKLFF.

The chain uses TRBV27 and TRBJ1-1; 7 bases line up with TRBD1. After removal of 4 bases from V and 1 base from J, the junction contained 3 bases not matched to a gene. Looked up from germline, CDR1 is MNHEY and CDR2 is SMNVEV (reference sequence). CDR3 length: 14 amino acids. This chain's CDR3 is CASSWGTENTEAFF. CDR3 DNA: TGTGCCAGCAGTTGGGGGACAGAGAACACTGAAGCTTTCTTT.

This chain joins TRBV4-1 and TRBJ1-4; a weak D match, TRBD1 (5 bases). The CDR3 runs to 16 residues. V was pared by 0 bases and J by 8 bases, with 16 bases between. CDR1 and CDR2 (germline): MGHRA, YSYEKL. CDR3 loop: CASSQDFLGVREKLFF. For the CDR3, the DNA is TGCGCCAGCAGCCAAGATTTTTTGGGGGTTCGCGAAAAACTGTTTTTT.

The DNA for the CDR3 is TGTGCCAGCAGTGGGAGGGCTTCAACGGGAGCTAACTATGGCTACACCTTC. As protein: CASSGRASTGANYGYTF. The chain combines TRBV2 with TRBJ1-2; no firm D call. This CDR3 has 17 residues. The V end lost 4 bases, the J end lost 0 bases, and 18 bases lay between the germline ends. Germline V CDR1 and CDR2: SNHLY, FYNNEI.

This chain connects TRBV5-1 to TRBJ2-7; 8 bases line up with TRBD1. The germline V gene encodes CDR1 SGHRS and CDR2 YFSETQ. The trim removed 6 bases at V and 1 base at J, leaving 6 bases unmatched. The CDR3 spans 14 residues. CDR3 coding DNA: TGCGCCAGCACAAGAGACAGGGGTTCCTACGAGCAGTACTTC. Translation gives CASTRDRGSYEQYF.

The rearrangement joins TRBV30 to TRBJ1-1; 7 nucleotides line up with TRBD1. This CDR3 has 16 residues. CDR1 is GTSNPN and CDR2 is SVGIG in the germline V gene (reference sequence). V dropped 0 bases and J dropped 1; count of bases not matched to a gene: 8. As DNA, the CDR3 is TGTGCCTGGAGTGTACAGGGGACACCGTCGAACACTGAAGCTTTCTTT. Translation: CAWSVQGTPSNTEAFF.

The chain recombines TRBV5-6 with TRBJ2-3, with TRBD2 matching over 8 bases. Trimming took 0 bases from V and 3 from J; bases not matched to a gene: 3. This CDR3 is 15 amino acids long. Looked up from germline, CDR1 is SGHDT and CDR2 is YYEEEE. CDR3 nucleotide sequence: TGTGCCAGCAGCTTGGTCGGGGGGGGGACAGATACGCAGTATTTT. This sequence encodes CASSLVGGGTDTQYF.

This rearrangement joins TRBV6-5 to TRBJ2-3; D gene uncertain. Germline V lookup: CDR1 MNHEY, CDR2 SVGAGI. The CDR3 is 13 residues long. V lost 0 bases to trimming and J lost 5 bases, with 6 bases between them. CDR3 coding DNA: TGTGCCAGCAGTTACTCGCGACTAGATACGCAGTATTTT. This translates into CASSYSRLDTQYF.

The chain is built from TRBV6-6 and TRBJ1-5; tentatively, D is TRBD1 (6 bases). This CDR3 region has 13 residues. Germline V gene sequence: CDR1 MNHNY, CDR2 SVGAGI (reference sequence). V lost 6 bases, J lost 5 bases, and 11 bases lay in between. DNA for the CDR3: TGTGCCAGCAGAGGGACATTAGATCAGCCCCAGCATTTT. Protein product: CASRGTLDQPQHF.

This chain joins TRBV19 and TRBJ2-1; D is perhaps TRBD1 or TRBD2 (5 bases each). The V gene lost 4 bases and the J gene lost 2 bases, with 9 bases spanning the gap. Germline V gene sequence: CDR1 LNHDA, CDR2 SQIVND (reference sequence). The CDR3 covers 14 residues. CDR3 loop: CASSTGPTYNEQFF. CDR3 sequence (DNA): TGTGCCAGTAGTACGGGACCGACCTACAATGAGCAGTTCTTC.

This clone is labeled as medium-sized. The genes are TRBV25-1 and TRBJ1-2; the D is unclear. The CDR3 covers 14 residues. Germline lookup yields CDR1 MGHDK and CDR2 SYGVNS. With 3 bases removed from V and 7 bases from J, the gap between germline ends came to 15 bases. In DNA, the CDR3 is TGTGCCAGCAGTGAGCTCGGGTCGGTATTTGGCTACACCTTC. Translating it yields CASSELGSVFGYTF.

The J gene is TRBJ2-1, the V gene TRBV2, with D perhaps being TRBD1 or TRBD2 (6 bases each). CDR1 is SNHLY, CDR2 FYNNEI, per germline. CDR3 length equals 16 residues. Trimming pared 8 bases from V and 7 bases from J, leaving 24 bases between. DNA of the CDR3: TGTGCCAGCGCGGGGTATGTGCAGGGGAAGGGGAATGAGCAGTTCTTC. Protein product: CASAGYVQGKGNEQFF.

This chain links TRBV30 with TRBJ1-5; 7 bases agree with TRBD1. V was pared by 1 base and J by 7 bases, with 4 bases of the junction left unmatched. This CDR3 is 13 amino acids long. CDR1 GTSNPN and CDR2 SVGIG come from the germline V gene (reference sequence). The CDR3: CAWSGQGDQPQHF. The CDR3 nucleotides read TGTGCCTGGAGTGGACAGGGAGACCAGCCCCAGCATTTT.

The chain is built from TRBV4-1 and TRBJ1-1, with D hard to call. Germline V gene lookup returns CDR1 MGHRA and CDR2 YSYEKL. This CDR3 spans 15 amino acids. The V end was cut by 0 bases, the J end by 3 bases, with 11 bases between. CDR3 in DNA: TGCGCCAGCAGCCAAGAGTTTGGGAGGGACACTGAAGCTTTCTTT. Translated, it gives CASSQEFGRDTEAFF.

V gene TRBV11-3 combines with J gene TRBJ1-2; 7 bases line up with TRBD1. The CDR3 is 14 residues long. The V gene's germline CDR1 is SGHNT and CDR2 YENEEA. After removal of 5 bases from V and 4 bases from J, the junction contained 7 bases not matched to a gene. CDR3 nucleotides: TGTGCCAGCAGCGCCGGGACAGTAGTCTATGGCTACACCTTC. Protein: CASSAGTVVYGYTF.

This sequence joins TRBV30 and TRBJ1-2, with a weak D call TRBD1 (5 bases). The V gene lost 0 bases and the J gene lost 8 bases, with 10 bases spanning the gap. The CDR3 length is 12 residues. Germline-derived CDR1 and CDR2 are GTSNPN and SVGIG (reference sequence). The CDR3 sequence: CAWSVGDGGYTF. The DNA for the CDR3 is TGTGCCTGGAGTGTGGGGGATGGCGGCTACACCTTC.

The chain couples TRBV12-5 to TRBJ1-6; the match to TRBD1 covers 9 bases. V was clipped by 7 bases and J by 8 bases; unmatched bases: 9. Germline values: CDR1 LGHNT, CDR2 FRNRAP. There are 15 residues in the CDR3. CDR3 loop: CASAQTGGNDSPLHF. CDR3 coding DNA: TGTGCTAGTGCCCAGACAGGGGGGAATGATTCACCCCTCCACTTT.

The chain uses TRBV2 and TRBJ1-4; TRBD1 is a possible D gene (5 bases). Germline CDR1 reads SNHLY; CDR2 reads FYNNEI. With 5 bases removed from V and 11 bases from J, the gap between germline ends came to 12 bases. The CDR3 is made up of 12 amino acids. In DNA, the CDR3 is TGTGCCAGCAGTTTGGGGGAGGGTAAACTGTTTTTT. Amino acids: CASSLGEGKLFF.

CDR3 sequence (DNA): TGTGCCAGCAGCTTGACCTGGGCCCGCGAGCAGTACTTC. This translates into CASSLTWAREQYF. V gene TRBV5-6 combines with J gene TRBJ2-7, with D uncertain. The germline CDR1 and CDR2 sequences are SGHDT and YYEEEE. Trimming removed 1 base at V and 6 bases at J, with 11 bases between. The CDR3 is 13 residues long.

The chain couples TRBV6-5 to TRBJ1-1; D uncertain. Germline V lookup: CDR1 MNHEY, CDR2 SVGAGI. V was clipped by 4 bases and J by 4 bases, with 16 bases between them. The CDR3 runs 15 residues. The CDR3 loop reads CASSLSTLSFTEAFF. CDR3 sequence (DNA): TGTGCCAGCAGTTTATCCACCCTTTCGTTCACTGAAGCTTTCTTT.

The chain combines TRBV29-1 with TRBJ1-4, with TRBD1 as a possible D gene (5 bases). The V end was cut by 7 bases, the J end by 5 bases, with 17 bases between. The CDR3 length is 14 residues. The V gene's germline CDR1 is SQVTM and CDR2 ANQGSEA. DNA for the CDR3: TGCAGCGGCTACGGAGGGGTCAGCAATGAAAAACTGTTTTTT. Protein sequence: CSGYGGVSNEKLFF.

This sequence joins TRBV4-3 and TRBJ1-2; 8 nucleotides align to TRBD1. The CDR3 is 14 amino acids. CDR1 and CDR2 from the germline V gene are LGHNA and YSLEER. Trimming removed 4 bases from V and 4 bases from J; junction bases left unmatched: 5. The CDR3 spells CASSPTGGTYGYTF. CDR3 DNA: TGCGCCAGCAGCCCCACAGGGGGGACCTATGGCTACACCTTC.

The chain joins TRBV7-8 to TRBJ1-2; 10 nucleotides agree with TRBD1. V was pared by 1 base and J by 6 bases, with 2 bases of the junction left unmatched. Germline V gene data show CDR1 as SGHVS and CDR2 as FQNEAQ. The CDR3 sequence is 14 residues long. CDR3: CASSLVGTGDGYTF. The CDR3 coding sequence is TGTGCCAGCAGCTTAGTGGGGACAGGGGATGGCTACACCTTC.